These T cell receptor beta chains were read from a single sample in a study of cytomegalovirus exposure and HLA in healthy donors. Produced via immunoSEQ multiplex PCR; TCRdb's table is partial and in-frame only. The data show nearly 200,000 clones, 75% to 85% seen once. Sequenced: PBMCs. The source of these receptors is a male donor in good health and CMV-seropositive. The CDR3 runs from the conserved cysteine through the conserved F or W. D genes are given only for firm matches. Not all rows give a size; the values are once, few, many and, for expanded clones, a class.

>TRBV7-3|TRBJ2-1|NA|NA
TGTGCCAGCAGCTTATTCGGGACTGGGGAGGATGAGCAGTTCTTC
CASSLFGTGEDEQFF
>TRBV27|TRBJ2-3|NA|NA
TGTGCCAGCATACCATTCAGTGGCGATACGCAGTATTTT
CASIPFSGDTQYF
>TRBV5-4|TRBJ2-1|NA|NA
TGTGCCAGCAGCTTACGGGGACTGAATGAGCAGTTCTTC
CASSLRGLNEQFF
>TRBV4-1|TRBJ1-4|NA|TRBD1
TGCGCCAGCAGCCAACAAACCCCCGGGACAGGGAATGAAAAACTGTTTTTT
CASSQQTPGTGNEKLFF
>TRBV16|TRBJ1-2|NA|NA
TGTGCCAGCAGCCAGGGAGTGGGTTCCTGGTCCTACACCTTC
CASSQGVGSWSYTF
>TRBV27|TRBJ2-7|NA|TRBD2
TGTGCCAGCGGGTGGACTAGCGGTTCCTACGAGCAGTACTTC
CASGWTSGSYEQYF
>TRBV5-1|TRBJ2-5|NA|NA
TGCGCCAGCAGCTTGGAAGGGAGCCGGGGCCAAGAGACCCAGTACTTC
CASSLEGSRGQETQYF
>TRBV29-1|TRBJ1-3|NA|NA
TGCAGCGTTCGCGTCGGACGGGGTTCGTCTGGAAACACCATATATTTT
CSVRVGRGSSGNTIYF
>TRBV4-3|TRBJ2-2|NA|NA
TGCGCCAGCAGCCAAGATCTCTCCGGGGAGCTGTTTTTT
CASSQDLSGELFF
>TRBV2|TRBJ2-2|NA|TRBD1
TGTGCCAGCAGTGAACAGGGGGCGAACACCGGGGAGCTGTTTTTT
CASSEQGANTGELFF
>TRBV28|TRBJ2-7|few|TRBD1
TGTGCCAGCAGTCGCGGGGGACAGGGCCGCTACGAGCAGTACTTC
CASSRGGQGRYEQYF
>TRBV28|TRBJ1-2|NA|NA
TGTGCCAGCAGTCAAGCAGGGTGGGGCTATGGCTACACCTTC
CASSQAGWGYGYTF
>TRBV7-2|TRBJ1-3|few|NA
TGTGCCAGCAGCTTTAACGGGGGAAACACCATATATTTT
CASSFNGGNTIYF
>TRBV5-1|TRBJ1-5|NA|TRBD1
TGCGCCAGCAGCACGGACAGGGATCAGCCCCAGCATTTT
CASSTDRDQPQHF
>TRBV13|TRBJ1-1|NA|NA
TGTGCCAGCAGCCCCTCGGGACTTTTCCCGAACACTGAAGCTTTCTTT
CASSPSGLFPNTEAFF
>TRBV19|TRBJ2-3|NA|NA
TGTGCCAGTAGCGAACGGGTCGTGGGTACAGATACGCAGTATTTT
CASSERVVGTDTQYF
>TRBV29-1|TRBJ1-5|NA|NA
TGCAGCGTCTCCCCGACAGGAGATAGCAATCAGCCCCAGCATTTT
CSVSPTGDSNQPQHF
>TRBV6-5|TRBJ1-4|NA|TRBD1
TGTGCCAGCAGTTACTCGGACAGGGTGACTGAAAAACTGTTTTTT
CASSYSDRVTEKLFF
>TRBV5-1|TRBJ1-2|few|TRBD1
TGCGCCAGCAGCCCCGGGGACAGCATCGTTTATGGCTACACCTTC
CASSPGDSIVYGYTF
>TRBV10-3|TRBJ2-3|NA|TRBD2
TGTGCCATCAGTGAGACGCTAGCGGGAGTACCGCAGTATTTT
CAISETLAGVPQYF
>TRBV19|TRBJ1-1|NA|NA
TGTGCCAGTAGTATCCCGGCGAGGACTGAAGCTTTCTTT
CASSIPARTEAFF
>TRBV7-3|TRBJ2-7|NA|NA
TGTGCCAGCAGCTTGGGCCCGGCGAGGGCCTACGAGCAGTACTTC
CASSLGPARAYEQYF
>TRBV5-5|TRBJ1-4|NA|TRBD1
TGTGCCAGCAGCTTGGCCGTCAGGGGGCGCGATGAAAAACTGTTTTTT
CASSLAVRGRDEKLFF
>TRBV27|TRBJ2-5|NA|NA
TGTGCCAGCGGGACTCGGTTGGGCCAGTACTTC
CASGTRLGQYF
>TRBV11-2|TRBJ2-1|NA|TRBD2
TGTGCCAGCAGCTTAGATCGGCGGGAGTCGAATGAGCAGTTCTTC
CASSLDRRESNEQFF
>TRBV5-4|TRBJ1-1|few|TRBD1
TGTGCCAGCAGCCCCGTAAGGGGGCCCACTGAAGCTTTCTTT
CASSPVRGPTEAFF
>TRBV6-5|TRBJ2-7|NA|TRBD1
TGTGCCAGCAGGGACAGGGCCTACGAGCAGTACTTC
CASRDRAYEQYF
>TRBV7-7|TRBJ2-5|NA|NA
TGTGCTAGCAGCTCGAACAAAAACCAAGAGACCCAGTACTTC
CASSSNKNQETQYF
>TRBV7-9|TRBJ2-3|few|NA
TGTGCCAGCAGCCCCCTGGACACACTTTTT
CASSPLDTLF
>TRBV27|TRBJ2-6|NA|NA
TGTGCCAGCGGGGGGAACTCTGGGGCCAACGTCCTGACTTTC
CASGGNSGANVLTF
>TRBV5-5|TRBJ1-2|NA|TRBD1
TGTGCCAGCAGCTTGGACCCGGGGACAGGACGGCTTTACACCTTC
CASSLDPGTGRLYTF